The rows below give T cell receptor beta chains drawn from one sample of a study of cytomegalovirus exposure and HLA in healthy donors. The protocol was immunoSEQ multiplex PCR, while the TCRdb copy is restricted to in-frame clones and leaves out a portion. The profile shows 130,000 to 150,000 clones, around 88% of them singletons. Material: PBMCs. These receptors all stem from a woman between 18 and 29 years old in good health and CMV-seropositive. The conserved cysteine and the conserved F or W are not part of the CDR3 here. Part of the rows lack a size; the others show once, few, many or a class for expanded clones.

>TRBV7-9|once
ASSFLPGATNEKLF
>TRBV5-4|.
ASSLGSSYEQY
>TRBV13|.
ASSPSPQGDNTEAF
>TRBV11-3|.
ASSQQGRTDTQY
>TRBV7-6|.
ASSLGSPGLAGSYEQY
>TRBV28|.
ASRLQGENGYT
>TRBV18|few
ASSLQSNTEAF
>TRBV7-9|.
ASTLRGEDGYT
>TRBV30|.
AWSTGVRGYT
>TRBV6-1|.
ASSERRTQGRRVRQY
>TRBV19|.
ASRMGSGGEQY
>TRBV7-3|.
ASSLGQGWEQY
>TRBV19|few
ASSIFRESPLH
>TRBV11-3|.
ASSHRGQVNTEAF
>TRBV29-1|.
SVEATSGRSYEQY
>TRBV7-2|.
ASSHYPPGTSEAF
>TRBV9|.
ASSVSGQGIYGYT
>TRBV6-5|.
ATAGGLKANYGYT
>TRBV2|.
ASRSQGTSGELF
>TRBV7-2|.
ASSLRRGGELF
>TRBV9|.
ASSVIGAQQEQF
>TRBV5-5|.
ASSLVRTGVSYEQY
>TRBV28|once
ASTPTPGQGTF
>TRBV6-5|.
ASSYSARTYEQY
>TRBV27|.
ASSLSRVNEKLF
>TRBV6-5|.
ASSLVGTGGNQPQH
>TRBV7-7|.
ASSLVEEAEAF
>TRBV11-2|.
ASSLAGAGELF
>TRBV10-2|.
ASTVFWAGGDNEQF
>TRBV27|.
ASSSLAGVWETQY
>TRBV28|.
ASSSAGFWQPQH
>TRBV30|.
AWKVGSDNSPLH
>TRBV19|once
ASSTFRGGTDTQY
>TRBV27|once
ASSFSGGNTEAF
>TRBV7-3|.
ASSLDRGPGANVLT
>TRBV29-1|.
SVERDRGSPLH
>TRBV11-3|.
ASRSRQNTGELF
>TRBV11-1|.
ASSATALANYGYT
>TRBV19|.
ASNPRDTNQPQH
>TRBV4-1|.
ASSQGQGELGGYT
>TRBV27|few
ASSRTQVFALH
>TRBV19|.
ASKMGGRSSYNEQF
>TRBV5-6|.
ASSLATGGTEAF
>TRBV5-1|.
ASSRTDGTAFGYT
>TRBV19|.
ASSINSPLEQF
>TRBV10-1|.
ASREPEGALVEQY
>TRBV5-1|.
ASSLGWDTWGSVTEAF
>TRBV7-3|.
ASSPRTGEAF
>TRBV15|.
ATSMWLTSGGTSTDTQY
>TRBV4-2|many
ASSQVGGRASTDTQY
>TRBV5-1|.
ASSLGVSGTSVTDTQY
>TRBV28|once
ASSPPGAGNTIY
>TRBV4-1|.
ASSQVLNGADTQY
>TRBV6-5|.
ASSYSLAGFNEQF
>TRBV27|once
ASVSGQNGNQPQH
>TRBV5-1|.
ASSYASGRLQETQY
>TRBV2|.
ASRGSSGLYNEQF
>TRBV9|.
ASSGSGRETQY
>TRBV9|once
ASSLTGVEKLF